Listed below are T cell receptor beta chains from one sample, sequenced in a study of blood T cell repertoires in COVID-19. Libraries were prepared by immunoSEQ multiplex PCR; TCRdb keeps only in-frame clonotypes and omits some of them. The table lists around 200,000 clones, roughly 89% of them singletons. What was sequenced was peripheral blood. The receptors here all came from a man aged 18 to 35 with active or convalescent COVID-19. Both conserved end residues are part of each CDR3. The D gene is left open where the match is weak. Not all rows give a size; the values are once, few, many and, for expanded clones, a class.

D	V	size	J	DNA	CDR3
.	TRBV4-1	.	TRBJ1-3	TGCGCCAGCAGCCAAGTGACCGACCAGGGCACCATATATTTT	CASSQVTDQGTIYF
TRBD1	TRBV2	.	TRBJ1-3	TGTGCCAGCAGGGACGGACAGGACGGAAACACCATATATTTT	CASRDGQDGNTIYF
.	TRBV19	few	TRBJ2-2	TGTGCCAGTAGCACGGGACTCATAGGAAACACCGGGGAGCTGTTTTTT	CASSTGLIGNTGELFF
.	TRBV6-4	.	TRBJ2-2	TGTGCCAGTAGACAGGAGAACACCGGGGAGCTGTTTTTT	CASRQENTGELFF
.	TRBV2	.	TRBJ2-3	TGTGCCAGCACTCCCCAGGTATATTCTAGCACAGATACGCAGTATTTT	CASTPQVYSSTDTQYF
TRBD1	TRBV5-1	once	TRBJ1-2	TGCGCCAGCAGCTTGGATGTTGGACAGGGTGGAGGGAACACCTTC	CASSLDVGQGGGNTF
.	TRBV5-1	.	TRBJ1-3	TGCGCCAGCAGCTTGGGGCCGCAGGGTGCTTCGTCTGGAAACACCATATATTTT	CASSLGPQGASSGNTIYF
TRBD1	TRBV7-2	.	TRBJ1-6	TGTGCCAGCAGCTCCCGTGGACAGGGAAATTCACCCCTCCACTTT	CASSSRGQGNSPLHF
.	TRBV10-3	.	TRBJ2-3	TGTGCCATCAGTGAGTCTAAGGGGCTGAGCACAGATACGCAGTATTTT	CAISESKGLSTDTQYF
TRBD1	TRBV5-6	.	TRBJ2-5	TGTGCCAGCAGCTCCGGGACAGGGGGTGAGACCCAGTACTTC	CASSSGTGGETQYF
.	TRBV19	.	TRBJ1-2	TGTGCCAGTAGTATAGAGTCCGCGGGACCAGCTAACTATGGCTACACCTTC	CASSIESAGPANYGYTF
TRBD1	TRBV18	once	TRBJ1-5	TGTGCCAGCTCACCCGGGACAGGGCGCGTTCAGCCCCAGCATTTT	CASSPGTGRVQPQHF
.	TRBV7-2	.	TRBJ2-3	TGTGCCAGCAGTCAACGAGCAGATACGCAGTATTTT	CASSQRADTQYF
TRBD1	TRBV7-9	.	TRBJ1-6	TGTGCCAGCAGCCCGTCCGGGACAGGACTTAATTCACCCCTCCACTTT	CASSPSGTGLNSPLHF
TRBD2	TRBV24-1	.	TRBJ2-5	TGTGCCACCAGTGATCCCCTAGCGGGGGGTCCGGAGACCCAGTACTTC	CATSDPLAGGPETQYF
TRBD1	TRBV7-6	.	TRBJ1-2	TGTGCCAGCAGCCTACTACAGGGGATGTCACCTGGCTACACCTTC	CASSLLQGMSPGYTF
TRBD1	TRBV24-1	few	TRBJ2-3	TGTGCCACCAGTGACCCGGGACAGATGAGCACAGATACGCAGTATTTT	CATSDPGQMSTDTQYF
TRBD1	TRBV6-5	.	TRBJ1-5	TGTGCCAGCAGCTGGGACAGGGACAATCAGCCCCAGCATTTT	CASSWDRDNQPQHF
TRBD1	TRBV18	once	TRBJ2-5	TGTGCCAGCTCACCCCTGCAACCTAGACACAGGGGGACCAAAGAGACCCAGTACTTC	CASSPLQPRHRGTKETQYF
.	TRBV3-1/TRBV3-2	few	TRBJ1-5	TGTGCCAGCGGGACCCAGGGCGGGAAGCCCCAGCATTTT	CASGTQGGKPQHF
TRBD1	TRBV29-1	.	TRBJ1-2	TGCAGCGTCACGACAGGGAAGGATGGCTACACCTTC	CSVTTGKDGYTF
.	TRBV3-1/TRBV3-2	.	TRBJ2-5	TGTGCCAGCAAAGGCGGGCCGGGGTTGGAGACCCAGTACTTC	CASKGGPGLETQYF
.	TRBV19	once	TRBJ2-1	TGTGCCAGTAGTATTATCAGGGGTCAGGGGCACAATGAGCAGTTCTTC	CASSIIRGQGHNEQFF
.	TRBV7-2	once	TRBJ2-1	TGTGCCAGCACCTCGAGGAGGGCCGCCTACAATGAGCAGTTCTTC	CASTSRRAAYNEQFF